The 25 T cell receptor beta chains in this list originate from one sample, sequenced in a study of T-cell memory formation after mild COVID-19. TCRdb passed the 5' RACE reads through MiXCR, listing each CDR3 protein once. The sample consists of roughly 150,000 distinct CDR3 sequences, over 10% of them appearing once. Sequencing was done on a sample of PBMCs or a T cell subset sorted from them (not recorded which). These receptors originate from a man aged 18 to 29 who had mild COVID-19 (a few samples of this study predate the infection). Cell type and time point are not known.

This clonotype was observed a few times. This chain connects TRBV7-8 to TRBJ1-1; a possible D gene is TRBD1 (6 bases). The germline CDR1 and CDR2 sequences are SGHVS and FQNEAQ. The CDR3 runs to 15 residues. V was cut by 1 base and J by 3 bases, with 12 bases left in between. CDR3 DNA: TGTGCCAGCAGCTTAGGGTGGGGGCCCGACACTGAAGCTTTCTTT. It codes for CASSLGWGPDTEAFF.

This clonotype has more than one count but fewer than ten. The CDR3 reads CASSLGGTRIYEQYF. CDR3 coding DNA: TGTGCCAGCAGCCTAGGGGGGACAAGAATCTACGAGCAGTACTTC. The rearrangement uses TRBV7-2 and TRBJ2-7; D possibly uses TRBD1 or TRBD2 (6 bases each). The CDR3 spans 15 residues. V dropped 5 bases and J dropped 3 bases, with 17 bases sitting between them. In germline, CDR1 is SGHTA, CDR2 FQGNSA.

This clonotype was seen only a few times. The chain employs TRBV20-1 and TRBJ1-5, with D tentatively TRBD1 (5 bases). CDR3 length: 14 amino acids. CDR1 DFQATT and CDR2 SNEGSKA come from the germline V gene (reference sequence). V shed 3 bases and J shed 6 bases, with 15 bases lying between them. The CDR3 sequence: CSARRGPQGQPQHF. DNA of the CDR3: TGCAGTGCTAGGAGGGGCCCTCAGGGTCAGCCCCAGCATTTT.

The chain recombines TRBV6-2 or TRBV6-3 with TRBJ2-1; 7 bases fit TRBD2. This CDR3 region has 15 residues. CDR1 is MNHEY, CDR2 SVGEGT, per germline. Unmatched junction bases numbered 6, after V lost 5 bases and J lost 2 bases. The CDR3 nucleotides read TGTGCCAGCAGTAAGACCGGACTAGCCTACAATGAGCAGTTCTTC. It specifies CASSKTGLAYNEQFF.

J is TRBJ2-3 and V is TRBV20-1, with D hard to call. CDR1 and CDR2 (germline): DFQATT, SNEGSKA (reference sequence). The CDR3 covers 13 residues. The V end lost 4 bases, the J end lost 1 base, and 9 bases lay between the germline ends. The CDR3 sequence: CSAIPGGTDTQYF. In DNA, the CDR3 is TGCAGTGCTATCCCAGGCGGCACAGATACGCAGTATTTT.

This clonotype was counted between two and nine times. The chain links TRBV3-1 to TRBJ1-3; D gene uncertain. The CDR3 loop spans 12 amino acids. Germline CDR1 reads LGHDT; CDR2 reads YNNKEL (reference sequence). Trimming stripped 4 bases from V and 8 bases from J, with 9 bases between. CDR3 region: CASSPTVDTIYF. In DNA form, the CDR3 reads TGTGCCAGCAGCCCGACCGTGGACACCATATATTTT.

This chain links TRBV6-6 with TRBJ2-7, with unresolved D. There are 14 residues in the CDR3. CDR1 is MNHNY, CDR2 SVGAGI, per germline (reference sequence). V lost 6 bases to trimming and J lost 5 bases, with 17 bases between them. This chain's CDR3 is CASSKAVFPHEQYF. The CDR3 DNA follows: TGTGCCAGCAGCAAAGCAGTATTTCCCCACGAGCAGTACTTC.

V and J are TRBV27 and TRBJ1-3; the D gene is possibly TRBD1 (5 bases). This CDR3 spans 16 amino acids. In germline, CDR1 is MNHEY, CDR2 SMNVEV (reference sequence). V was trimmed by 0 bases and J by 0 bases, leaving 9 bases between them. The DNA of the CDR3 is TGTGCCAGCAGTTTATCCAGGGCGCTCTCTGGAAACACCATATATTTT. This sequence encodes CASSLSRALSGNTIYF.

In this sample, this clonotype turned up a few times. This chain joins TRBV9 and TRBJ2-1; 10 positions match TRBD2. The CDR3 length is 16 residues. From germline, CDR1 is SGDLS and CDR2 YYNGEE. Germline trimming cut 3 bases from V and 0 bases from J; bases unmatched to any gene: 3. CDR3 amino acids: CASSGSGGTSYNEQFF. The CDR3 DNA reads TGTGCCAGCAGCGGTAGCGGGGGGACCTCCTACAATGAGCAGTTCTTC.

The chain uses TRBV4-2 and TRBJ1-1; TRBD1 matches 7 bases. CDR1 and CDR2 from the germline V gene are LGHNA and YNFKEQ. The CDR3 contains 17 residues. The J segment lost 2 bases and the V segment lost 4 bases, leaving 13 bases of the junction unmatched. CDR3 in DNA: TGTGCCAGCAGCCTTACACAGGGACAGACATCTAACACTGAAGCTTTCTTT. As protein: CASSLTQGQTSNTEAFF.

There are a few counts of this clonotype. The chain has TRBV6-5 and TRBJ1-5; D is unclear. The CDR3 is 13 amino acids. The ends were cut back, 2 bases at V and 11 bases at J, with 13 bases in the middle. Germline V lookup: CDR1 MNHEY, CDR2 SVGAGI. The CDR3 DNA reads as TGTGCCAGCAGTTACCGGAGCTCCAGCTCCCAGCATTTT. The encoded protein is CASSYRSSSSQHF.

With regard to this clonotype: Compared with germline, one end of the junction differs, possibly owing to a read error. This chain links TRBV6-2 or TRBV6-3 with TRBJ2-6; D possibly corresponds to TRBD1 (5 bases). This CDR3 is built from 15 residues. Germline CDR1 is MNHEY and CDR2 is SVGEGT. CDR3 coding DNA: TGTGCCAGCAGTCACGACGTCCTTGGGGCCAACGTCCTGATTTTC. It codes for CASSHDVLGANVLIF.

This clonotype was found a few times. The chain links TRBV5-4 to TRBJ2-2, with 8 bases identical to TRBD1. CDR3 size: 14 residues. The V and J ends lost 9 bases and 1 base, in that order; junction bases with no gene match: 5. Germline assignment: CDR1 SGHNT and CDR2 YYREEE (reference sequence). The CDR3 loop is CATMGQVNTGELFF. CDR3 nucleotides: TGTGCCACCATGGGACAGGTGAACACCGGGGAGCTGTTTTTT.

Only a few counts were recorded for this clonotype. J is TRBJ2-1 and V is TRBV7-2; TRBD2 matches at 15 bases. The CDR3 totals 19 residues. The trim removed 2 bases at V and 2 bases at J, leaving 7 bases unmatched. Germline CDR1 is SGHTA and CDR2 is FQGNSA. Here the CDR3 reads CASSLSGLAGGRTYNEQFF. The CDR3 DNA reads as TGTGCCAGCAGCTTATCGGGACTAGCGGGGGGCCGTACCTACAATGAGCAGTTCTTC.

This clonotype showed up just a few times. The rearrangement uses TRBV29-1 and TRBJ2-2; the match to TRBD1 covers 8 bases. V dropped 3 bases and J dropped 6; count of bases not matched to a gene: 3. Germline lookup yields CDR1 SQVTM and CDR2 ANQGSEA. This CDR3 comprises 13 residues. CDR3 sequence (DNA): TGCAGCGTTGACCCACAGGGGGCCGGGGAGCTGTTTTTT. Protein: CSVDPQGAGELFF.

CDR3 coding DNA: TGTGCCATCAGTGCGACTAGTTTCCCCCCCGGGGAGCTGTTTTTT. The encoded protein is CAISATSFPPGELFF. The chain links TRBV10-3 to TRBJ2-2, with a possible D match to TRBD2 (6 bases). V lost 4 bases, J lost 6 bases, and 15 bases lay in between. Germline V gene sequence: CDR1 ENHRY, CDR2 SYGVKD. This CDR3 is built from 15 residues.

This clonotype appeared a few times. Here the CDR3 DNA reads TGTGCCAGCAGTCATAGAGATACTGGGACCCAGTACTTC. Encoded protein: CASSHRDTGTQYF. J is TRBJ2-5 and V is TRBV6-5; no clear D gene. Germline CDR1 reads MNHEY; CDR2 reads SVGAGI. V was clipped by 5 bases and J by 7 bases, with 14 bases between them. This CDR3 contains 13 residues.

The V gene is TRBV12-5, the J gene TRBJ2-3; TRBD2 agrees at 10 bases. Trimming took 4 bases from V and 4 from J; bases not matched to a gene: 5. The CDR3 consists of 15 residues. Germline V gene lookup returns CDR1 LGHNT and CDR2 FRNRAP. CDR3 DNA sequence: TGTGCTAGTGGTTCGCTTCTAGCGGGGGCAGATACGCAGTATTTT. This gives the protein CASGSLLAGADTQYF.

The chain combines TRBV12-3 or TRBV12-4 with TRBJ2-7, with TRBD2 matching 8 bases. Unmatched junction bases numbered 9, after V lost 1 base and J lost 7 bases. The CDR3 length is 15 residues. For the CDR3, the DNA is TGTGCCAGCAGTTTAGAGTCCGGGGGGGCGTATGAGCAGTACTTC. Translating it yields CASSLESGGAYEQYF.

The chain joins TRBV5-4 to TRBJ2-5, with TRBD2 as a possible D gene (7 bases). Germline V CDR1 and CDR2: SGHNT, YYREEE (reference sequence). V lost 0 bases to trimming and J lost 5 bases, with 14 bases between them. The CDR3 covers 15 residues. The CDR3 loop is CASSLGRRGQETQYF. CDR3 sequence (DNA): TGTGCCAGCAGCTTGGGTCGGCGGGGGCAGGAGACCCAGTACTTC. Combining the CDR3 with reference TRBV5-4 and TRBJ2-5 gives the whole variable domain ETGVTQSPTHLIKTRGQQVTLRCSSQSGHNTVSWYQQALGQGPQFIFQYYREEENGRGNFPPRFSGLQFPNYSSELNVNALELDDSALYLCASSLGRRGQETQYFGPGTRLLVL.

In DNA, the CDR3 is TGTGCCCTGCGATTCACGAATAATTCACCCCTCCACTTT. Protein: CALRFTNNSPLHF. The chain uses TRBV6-2 or TRBV6-3 and TRBJ1-6; D not resolved. The V end was cut by 11 bases, the J end by 5 bases, with 13 bases between. This CDR3 contains 13 residues. Germline V gene sequence: CDR1 MNHEY, CDR2 SVGEGT.

This clonotype has just a few counts. The rearrangement uses TRBV28 and TRBJ2-3; 10 nucleotides line up with TRBD2. V lost 2 bases to trimming and J lost 4 bases; unmatched junction nucleotides: 6. Germline V lookup: CDR1 MDHEN, CDR2 SYDVKM. The CDR3 is 16 amino acids. DNA for the CDR3: TGTGCCAGCAGTTTAGTCGCTAGCGGGGGTGCAGATACGCAGTATTTT. Translation gives CASSLVASGGADTQYF. The whole variable domain, remainder taken from reference TRBV28 and TRBJ2-3, is DVKVTQSSRYLVKRTGEKVFLECVQDMDHENMFWYRQDPGLGLRLIYFSYDVKMKEKGDIPEGYSVSREKKERFSLILESASTNQTSMYLCASSLVASGGADTQYFGPGTRLTVL.

DNA for the CDR3: TGTGCCAGCTGTTGGACAGGACAGAACACTGAAGCTTTCTTT. Protein: CASCWTGQNTEAFF. V gene TRBV2 combines with J gene TRBJ1-1; the match to TRBD1 covers 7 bases. The length of the CDR3 is 14 residues. V lost 8 bases and J lost 1; bases outside the gene matches: 7. Germline loops: CDR1 SNHLY, CDR2 FYNNEI.

This clonotype appeared a few times. The J gene is TRBJ1-5, the V gene TRBV7-2; 7 nucleotides align to TRBD1. V was clipped by 1 base and J by 9 bases; unmatched bases: 9. Germline V CDR1 and CDR2: SGHTA, FQGNSA. The CDR3 runs 15 residues. This CDR3 reads CASSLVTGKGGPQHF. CDR3 nucleotide sequence: TGTGCCAGCAGCTTAGTGACAGGGAAGGGGGGGCCCCAGCATTTT.

The chain has TRBV7-6 and TRBJ1-5; D is ambiguous. V lost 1 base to trimming and J lost 2 bases, with 9 bases between them. Germline lookup yields CDR1 SGHVS and CDR2 FNYEAQ. The CDR3 is 15 amino acids. DNA of the CDR3: TGTGCCAGCAGCTTAGGGCAGTCGGGCAATCAGCCCCAGCATTTT. It translates to CASSLGQSGNQPQHF.